A selection of T cell receptor beta chains follows, all from one sample in a study of cytomegalovirus exposure and HLA in healthy donors. TCRdb's copy holds only in-frame clones and misses some; the assay was immunoSEQ multiplex PCR. The sample lists approximately 56,000 clones; 70% to 85% were seen once. Sequenced input: PBMCs. Receptors originate from a woman between 45 and 65 years old in good health and CMV-seropositive. Both conserved end residues are part of each CDR3. A D gene is named only where the DNA matches it firmly. Size tells how often a clone was seen (once, few, many) or the class of an expanded clone, and some rows leave it out.

>.|TRBJ1-2|TRBV19|.
TGTGCCAGTAGTATACCGGGATACTATGGCTACACCTTC
CASSIPGYYGYTF
>.|TRBJ1-5|TRBV9|.
TGTGCCAGCAGCGTAGAGGGGAAGCAGCCCCAGCATTTT
CASSVEGKQPQHF
>.|TRBJ1-5|TRBV15|.
TGTGCCACCAGTAGGAGGGGTCAAGGGAGCAATCAGCCCCAGCATTTT
CATSRRGQGSNQPQHF
>.|TRBJ1-6|TRBV27|.
TGTGCCAGCAGTTTCAGGAGGGGACTTAATTCACCCCTCCACTTT
CASSFRRGLNSPLHF
>few|TRBJ2-1|TRBV9|.
TGTGCCAGCAGCGTAGGGCAGGGGCCGGCCAGGAATGAGCAGTTCTTC
CASSVGQGPARNEQFF
>.|TRBJ2-1|TRBV5-6|.
TGTGCCAGCAGCGAGGGACTCGACTACAATGAGCAGTTCTTC
CASSEGLDYNEQFF
>.|TRBJ1-5|TRBV2|TRBD1
TGTGCCAGCCTGAAGGGACAGGGTTCCGGAAGCAATCAGCCCCAGCATTTT
CASLKGQGSGSNQPQHF
>.|TRBJ1-2|TRBV11-2|.
TGTGCCAGCAGCTTAGATCGGACAGTAGGAGGTGGCTACACCTTC
CASSLDRTVGGGYTF
>few|TRBJ2-7|TRBV19|.
TGTGCCAGTAGTACAGCGACCTACGAGCAGTACTTC
CASSTATYEQYF
>.|TRBJ2-7|TRBV5-1|TRBD1
TGCGCCAGCAGCCCCGACAGGGGGGGACCCTACGAGCAGTACTTC
CASSPDRGGPYEQYF
>few|TRBJ2-1|TRBV6-5|TRBD2
TGTGCCAGCAGTTTGCGGGAGCCTTACAATGAGCAGTTCTTC
CASSLREPYNEQFF
>few|TRBJ1-1|TRBV5-1|.
TGCGCCAGCAGCGGAGGACAGATGGGCACTGAAGCTTTCTTT
CASSGGQMGTEAFF
>.|TRBJ1-5|TRBV6-1|.
TGTGCCAGCAGTTCTAGGGGGGGGAATCAGCCCCAGCATTTT
CASSSRGGNQPQHF
>.|TRBJ2-1|TRBV5-1|TRBD2
TGCGCCAGCAGCCCCGGAGCGGGAGGTTCGAGTGTAAATGAGCAGTTCTTC
CASSPGAGGSSVNEQFF
>.|TRBJ1-1|TRBV5-6|.
TGTGCCAGCAGCTTTAGTACAGGATGGAACACTGAAGCTTTCTTT
CASSFSTGWNTEAFF
>.|TRBJ2-3|TRBV7-9|TRBD2
TGTGCCAGCAGCCCCCGCGGGCGTAGCGGGAGTGGGCCCGATACGCAGTATTTT
CASSPRGRSGSGPDTQYF
>.|TRBJ2-4|TRBV6-6|.
TGTGCCAGCAGTTGGGGAGACACCATTGACATTCAGTACTTC
CASSWGDTIDIQYF
>.|TRBJ2-5|TRBV18|TRBD1
TGTGCCAGCTCACCCCGGCAAGGGACAGGCTATCAAGAGACCCAGTACTTC
CASSPRQGTGYQETQYF
>.|TRBJ2-7|TRBV28|TRBD1
TGTGCCAGCAGTTCTTTAGACAGGGAGTACGAGCAGTACTTC
CASSSLDREYEQYF
>.|TRBJ2-3|TRBV10-3|.
TGTGCCATCAGTGAGTCCCTACTACTAGTAGTAACAGATACGCAGTATTTT
CAISESLLLVVTDTQYF
>many|TRBJ1-1|TRBV9|TRBD1
TGTGCCAGCAGCGGGGGACAGGGGAACACTGAAGCTTTCTTT
CASSGGQGNTEAFF
>.|TRBJ1-2|TRBV5-1|TRBD1
TGCGCCAGCAGGCTGGACAGGTTGGCCGACGGCTACACCTTC
CASRLDRLADGYTF
>.|TRBJ1-6|TRBV4-3|.
TGCGCCAGCAGCCAAGATTGGACATTCAAGACACCCCTCCACTTT
CASSQDWTFKTPLHF
>.|TRBJ2-7|TRBV7-2|TRBD2
TGTGCCAGCAGCTCCCTAATCAGCGGGGGCTCCTACGAGCAGTACTTC
CASSSLISGGSYEQYF
>.|TRBJ2-7|TRBV28|.
TGTGCCAGCAGTAGAGCTACGCCGCCCTACGAGCAGTACTTC
CASSRATPPYEQYF
>.|TRBJ2-1|TRBV6-5|.
TGTGCCAGCAGTCGACAACGGGGTTTCAACAATGAGCAGTTCTTC
CASSRQRGFNNEQFF
>.|TRBJ2-2|TRBV9|.
TGTGCCAGCAGCGTAGACGGAGGGGGGGCGTTCGGGGAGCTGTTTTTT
CASSVDGGGAFGELFF
>.|TRBJ1-5|TRBV28|TRBD1
TGTGCCAGCAGTTTCAGGGGGCAGCCCCAGCATTTT
CASSFRGQPQHF
>.|TRBJ2-3|TRBV7-3|.
TGTGCCAGCAGCCCTGGGACTTTCACAGATACGCAGTATTTT
CASSPGTFTDTQYF
>.|TRBJ1-1|TRBV28|.
TGTGCCAGCAGGAAAACAGGGCCCACTGAAGCTTTCTTT
CASRKTGPTEAFF
>.|TRBJ1-1|TRBV7-9|.
TGTGCCAGCAGCTCACCACAGGAAACGAACACTGAAGCTTTCTTT
CASSSPQETNTEAFF
>few|TRBJ2-2|TRBV21-1|.
TGTGCCAGCAGCGAGGGACTGCCGAACACCGGGGAGCTGTTTTTT
CASSEGLPNTGELFF
>.|TRBJ1-1|TRBV12-5|TRBD1
TGTGCTAGTGCCCCGGGCAGGGGGTCTGAAGCTTTCTTT
CASAPGRGSEAFF
>.|TRBJ2-5|TRBV5-1|.
TGCGCCAGCAGCCGCTCCCTCCCAGGGCGGGAGACCCAGTACTTC
CASSRSLPGRETQYF
>.|TRBJ2-2|TRBV2|TRBD1
TGTGCCAGCGATAGGGACAGGGGACGGGGCACCGGGGAGCTGTTTTTT
CASDRDRGRGTGELFF
>.|TRBJ1-4|TRBV14|TRBD1
TGTGCCAGCAGCCGAAACAGGGGCCTGAATGAAAAACTGTTTTTT
CASSRNRGLNEKLFF
>.|TRBJ2-7|TRBV4-1|.
TGCGCCAGCAGCCAAGGGGGCCGGCCCTACGAGCAGTACTTC
CASSQGGRPYEQYF
>.|TRBJ1-1|TRBV25-1|TRBD1
TGTGCCAGCAGTGACGCAGGGGGGCTAGTCAACACTGAAGCTTTCTTT
CASSDAGGLVNTEAFF
>.|TRBJ2-3|TRBV5-1|TRBD2
TGCGCCAGCAGCTCACGACTAGCGGGCACAGATACGCAGTATTTT
CASSSRLAGTDTQYF
>few|TRBJ2-1|TRBV5-4|TRBD1
TGTGCCAGCAGCTCCCGGGACAGATCCGTGGATGAGCAGTTCTTC
CASSSRDRSVDEQFF
>.|TRBJ2-2|TRBV5-4|TRBD2
TGTGCCAGCAGCCGTGCGACTAGCGGGAAGCACGGGGAGCTGTTTTTT
CASSRATSGKHGELFF
>.|TRBJ1-2|TRBV28|.
TGTGCCAGCATCGATCCGGGAAGGGCTAGCGGCTACACCTTC
CASIDPGRASGYTF
>.|TRBJ2-1|TRBV28|TRBD2
TGTGCCAGCAGCCCGGGAGGAAGAGGTGAGCAGTTCTTC
CASSPGGRGEQFF
>.|TRBJ1-2|TRBV6-1|.
TGTGCCAGCGTGCGACAGACGAACTATGGCTACACCTTC
CASVRQTNYGYTF
>few|TRBJ2-1|TRBV19|TRBD1
TGTGCCAGTTCAGGGGGACAGTTATACAATGAGCAGTTCTTC
CASSGGQLYNEQFF